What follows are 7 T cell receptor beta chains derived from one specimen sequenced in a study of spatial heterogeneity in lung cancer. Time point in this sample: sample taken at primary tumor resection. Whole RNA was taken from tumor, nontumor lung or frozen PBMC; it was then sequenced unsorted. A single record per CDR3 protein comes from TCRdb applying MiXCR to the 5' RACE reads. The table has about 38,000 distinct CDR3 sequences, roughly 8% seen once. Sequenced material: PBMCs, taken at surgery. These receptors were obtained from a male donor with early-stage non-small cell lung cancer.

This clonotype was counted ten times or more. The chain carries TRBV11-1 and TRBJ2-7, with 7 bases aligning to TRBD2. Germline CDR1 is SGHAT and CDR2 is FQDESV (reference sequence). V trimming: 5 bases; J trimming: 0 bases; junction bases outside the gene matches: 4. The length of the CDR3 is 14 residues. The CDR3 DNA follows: TGTGCCAGCAGCCCGACTAGCCTCTCCTACGAGCAGTACTTC. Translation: CASSPTSLSYEQYF.

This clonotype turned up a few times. In nucleotides, the CDR3 is TGTGCCAGCAGCTTAGTTGTGTATGAGCAGTTCTTC. Its translation is CASSLVVYEQFF. The chain uses TRBV7-2 and TRBJ2-1; D ambiguous. The V end lost 1 base, the J end lost 8 bases, and 6 bases lay between the germline ends. Germline V gene data show CDR1 as SGHTA and CDR2 as FQGNSA. The CDR3 has 12 amino acids.

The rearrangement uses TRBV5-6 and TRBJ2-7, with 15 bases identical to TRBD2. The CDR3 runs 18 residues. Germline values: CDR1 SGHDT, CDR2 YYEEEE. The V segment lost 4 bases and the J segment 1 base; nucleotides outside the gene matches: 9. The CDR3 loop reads CASSPPPGLAGGSYEQYV. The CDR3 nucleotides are TGTGCCAGCAGCCCACCTCCGGGACTAGCGGGAGGTTCCTACGAGCAGTACGTC.

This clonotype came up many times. DNA for the CDR3: TGTGCCAGCAGTCCCGGTGAAACGGGTGAAGCTTTCTTT. This translates into CASSPGETGEAFF. The V gene is TRBV12-3 or TRBV12-4, the J gene TRBJ1-1; no clear D gene. The CDR3 consists of 13 residues. Trimming stripped 5 bases from V and 7 bases from J, with 14 bases between.

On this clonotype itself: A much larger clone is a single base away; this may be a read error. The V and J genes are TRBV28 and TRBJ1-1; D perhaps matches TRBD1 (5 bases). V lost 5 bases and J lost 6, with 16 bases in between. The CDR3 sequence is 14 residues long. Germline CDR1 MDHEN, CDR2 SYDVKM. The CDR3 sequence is CASSRLSGEAEAFF. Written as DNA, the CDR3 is TGTGCCAGCAGTAGGCTGTCGGGGGAGGCTGAAGCTTTCTTT.

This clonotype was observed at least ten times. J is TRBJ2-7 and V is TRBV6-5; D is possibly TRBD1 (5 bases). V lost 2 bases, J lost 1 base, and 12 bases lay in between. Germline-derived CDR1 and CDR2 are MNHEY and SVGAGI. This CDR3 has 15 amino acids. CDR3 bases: TGTGCCAGCAGTTACGCGCAGGGTGGGTCCTACGAGCAGTACGTC. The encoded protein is CASSYAQGGSYEQYV.

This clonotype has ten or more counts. The CDR3 DNA reads TGCGCCAGCAGCCAAGATTGGGGCAGGAATGAAAAACTGTTTTTT. This sequence encodes CASSQDWGRNEKLFF. The chain employs TRBV4-3 and TRBJ1-4, with a weak D call TRBD1 (5 bases). The CDR3 covers 15 residues. CDR1 is LGHNA and CDR2 is YSLEER in the germline V gene. Trimming pared 0 bases from V and 5 bases from J, leaving 10 bases between.